The 17 T cell receptor beta chains below come from one sample, sequenced in a study of identical twins. TCRdb itself ran the 5' RACE reads through MiXCR, one entry per CDR3 protein. The table lists about 240,000 distinct CDR3 sequences, 10% to 13% of them singletons. The sequenced sample was memory T cells sorted from blood. Receptor source: a man in his fifties or sixties in good health.

This clonotype showed up just a few times. This sequence joins TRBV19 and TRBJ2-7; 7 bases agree with TRBD2. CDR1 and CDR2 (germline): LNHDA, SQIVND (reference sequence). The CDR3 spans 16 residues. V shed 5 bases, J shed 5 bases, and the junction held 15 bases outside the gene matches. The CDR3 DNA is TGTGCCAGTAGTGTGCGCGGGAGTCCCCCGTACAACGAGCAGTACTTC. Translated: CASSVRGSPPYNEQYF.

The V gene is TRBV21-1, the J gene TRBJ1-2; TRBD1, the D gene given by the table, was not confirmed from the DNA. TRBV21-1 is shown as a pseudogene. The CDR3 loop spans 16 amino acids. CDR3: CASSKEGWDRNYGYTF. CDR3 DNA: TGTGCCAGCAGCAAAGAAGGTTGGGACAGGAACTATGGCTACACCTTC.

This clonotype was seen only once. The V and J genes are TRBV27 and TRBJ2-7; 9 bases match TRBD1. The germline CDR1 and CDR2 sequences are MNHEY and SMNVEV (reference sequence). The CDR3 has 13 amino acids. Trimming at V came to 7 bases and at J to 6 bases, leaving 7 bases not matched to a gene. The CDR3 region has the DNA TGTGCCAGCACCCTGGTGACAGGGGGCGAGCAGTACTTC. Translated, it gives CASTLVTGGEQYF.

This clonotype occurred many times. The J gene is TRBJ2-1, the V gene TRBV7-9; D may be TRBD2 (7 bases). The CDR3 loop spans 12 amino acids. Trimming shortened V by 8 bases and J by 6 bases, and 11 bases separated the two germline ends. Germline V gives CDR1 SEHNR, CDR2 FQNEAQ (reference sequence). This CDR3 is CASRGGGNEQFF. CDR3 coding DNA: TGTGCCAGCCGGGGAGGGGGCAATGAGCAGTTCTTC.

The gene calls are TRBV4-3 and TRBJ2-1; D might be TRBD1 or TRBD2, each matching 6 bases. With 5 bases removed from V and 9 bases from J, the gap between germline ends came to 17 bases. Germline V gene sequence: CDR1 LGHNA, CDR2 YSLEER. This CDR3 region has 14 residues. In DNA form, the CDR3 reads TGCGCCAGCAGCAGTCAGGGGAGGAATAGTGAGCAGTTCTTC. Translation gives CASSSQGRNSEQFF.

The V call is TRBV11-2, the J call TRBJ2-1; tentatively, D is TRBD1 or TRBD2 (6 bases each). Trimming cost V 6 bases and J 8 bases, with 23 bases left between them. Germline assignment: CDR1 SGHAT and CDR2 FQNNGV. The CDR3 totals 16 residues. The CDR3 here is CASSRLGGLDGDEQFF. CDR3 coding DNA: TGTGCCAGCAGTCGTCTAGGGGGACTCGATGGCGATGAGCAGTTCTTC.

Ten or more counts support this clonotype. The chain carries TRBV5-1 and TRBJ2-3; D assignment may be TRBD1 or TRBD2 (5 bases each). This CDR3 spans 13 amino acids. CDR1 and CDR2 from the germline V gene are SGHRS and YFSETQ. Trimming removed 2 bases at V and 6 bases at J, with 10 bases between. The CDR3 is CASSFNGDDTQYF. The CDR3 coding sequence is TGCGCCAGCAGCTTCAACGGGGACGATACGCAGTATTTT.

The V and J genes are TRBV5-8 and TRBJ2-3; no clear D gene. Trimming cost V 5 bases and J 1 base, with 14 bases left between them. Germline V gene sequence: CDR1 SGHTS, CDR2 YDEGEE. The CDR3 loop spans 15 amino acids. The CDR3 region has the DNA TGTGCCAGCAGAGCCGAGCGATTCCGCACAGATACGCAGTATTTT. This sequence encodes CASRAERFRTDTQYF.

This clonotype occurred many times. The rearrangement joins TRBV14 to TRBJ2-2; TRBD1 aligns across 8 bases. V shed 1 base and J 4 bases; nucleotides not matched to a gene: 5. Germline V CDR1 and CDR2: SGHDN, FVKESK. CDR3 size: 16 residues. CDR3 amino acids: CASSQGQGPSTGELFF. CDR3 nucleotides: TGTGCCAGCAGCCAAGGACAGGGGCCGAGCACCGGGGAGCTGTTTTTT.

This clonotype has at least ten counts. The V call is TRBV9, the J call TRBJ2-5, with D possibly being TRBD1 or TRBD2 (5 bases each). The CDR3 is 15 residues long. V was cut by 0 bases and J by 4 bases, with 13 bases left in between. The germline V gene encodes CDR1 SGDLS and CDR2 YYNGEE. This chain's CDR3 is CASSVAGQLRETQYF. CDR3 in DNA: TGTGCCAGCAGCGTAGCGGGGCAGCTAAGAGAGACCCAGTACTTC.

This clonotype was recorded many times. V is TRBV28 and J is TRBJ1-2; TRBD1 might be the D (6 bases). The CDR3 runs to 12 residues. V shed 5 bases and J shed 11 bases, with 15 bases lying between them. Germline V gene sequence: CDR1 MDHEN, CDR2 SYDVKM. CDR3 residues: CASSPKQGFYTF. CDR3 bases: TGTGCCAGCAGTCCCAAACAGGGTTTTTACACCTTC.

The chain couples TRBV18 to TRBJ2-7, with D possibly matching TRBD1 (5 bases). Germline-derived CDR1 and CDR2 are KGHSH and LQKENI. The CDR3 is made up of 15 amino acids. Trimming pared 0 bases from V and 3 bases from J, leaving 12 bases between. In nucleotides, the CDR3 is TGTGCCAGCTCACCACCGTTGGTGCAGGGCTACGAGCAGTACTTC. This codes for CASSPPLVQGYEQYF.

This clonotype was counted ten times or more. DNA of the CDR3: TGCAGCGTGGGAGACGATGAGCAGTTCTTC. Its translation is CSVGDDEQFF. This sequence joins TRBV29-1 and TRBJ2-1; D is possibly TRBD2 (5 bases). The CDR3 spans 10 residues. The ends were cut back, 6 bases at V and 8 bases at J, with 8 bases in the middle. CDR1 and CDR2 from the germline V gene are SQVTM and ANQGSEA.

This clonotype has just a few counts. J is TRBJ2-3 and V is TRBV7-8; tentative D call: TRBD2 (5 bases). Germline V gives CDR1 SGHVS, CDR2 FQNEAQ. The ends were cut back, 0 bases at V and 11 bases at J, with 6 bases in the middle. The CDR3 covers 11 residues. The CDR3 here is CASSLATRQYF. The CDR3 nucleotides are TGTGCCAGCAGCTTAGCAACTAGGCAGTATTTT.

This clonotype was found many times. The chain has TRBV19 and TRBJ1-6; TRBD1 matches 8 bases. The length of the CDR3 is 14 residues. V shed 4 bases, J shed 8 bases, and the junction held 4 bases outside the gene matches. Looked up from germline, CDR1 is LNHDA and CDR2 is SQIVND (reference sequence). CDR3 sequence: CASSTTGGDSPLHF. DNA of the CDR3: TGTGCCAGTAGTACTACAGGGGGAGATTCACCCCTCCACTTT.

This clonotype was counted only a few times. This rearrangement joins TRBV30 to TRBJ2-5; 8 nucleotides agree with TRBD1. Germline trimming cut 5 bases from V and 2 bases from J; bases unmatched to any gene: 7. The CDR3 has 14 amino acids. Germline V lookup: CDR1 GTSNPN, CDR2 SVGIG (reference sequence). CDR3 amino acids: CAWSEWTGQETQYF. Written as DNA, the CDR3 is TGTGCCTGGTCCGAATGGACAGGGCAAGAGACCCAGTACTTC.

The chain links TRBV18 to TRBJ2-2, with TRBD2 matching over 15 bases. CDR1 and CDR2 (germline): KGHSH, LQKENI. This CDR3 has 19 residues. J gave up 2 bases and V 1 base, and 5 bases lay outside the gene matches. CDR3 loop: CASSPRGTSGRLNTGELFF. The CDR3 region has the DNA TGTGCCAGCTCACCACGTGGGACTAGCGGGAGGCTCAACACCGGGGAGCTGTTTTTT.